The rows below give T cell receptor beta chains drawn from one sample of a study of monozygotic twins with inflammatory bowel disease. Using the 5' RACE reads, TCRdb records one entry per CDR3 protein without DNA. The listing records 330,000 or so distinct CDR3 sequences. The sample was blood. These receptors all stem from a human donor with ulcerative colitis or Crohn's disease, or a healthy co-twin of an affected twin (not recorded which). The CDR3 runs from the conserved cysteine through the conserved F or W. Fields, in order: CDR3 length, J gene, V gene, CDR3 protein.

length: 16; J: TRBJ1-5; V: TRBV20-1; CDR3: CSARDQHRVENQPQHF
length: 13; J: TRBJ1-2; V: TRBV4-1; CDR3: CASSQVGVFGYTF
length: 14; J: TRBJ2-7; V: TRBV7-2; CDR3: CASSSYSNSYEQYF
length: 13; J: TRBJ1-1; V: TRBV18; CDR3: CASSTPSGAEAFF
length: 15; J: TRBJ2-1; V: TRBV10-3; CDR3: CAISSQAGPYNEQFF
length: 12; J: TRBJ2-5; V: TRBV6-6; CDR3: CASSFPKETQYF
length: 21; J: TRBJ1-4; V: TRBV4-1; CDR3: CASSQAPSGRGRTATNEKLFF
length: 16; J: TRBJ2-1; V: TRBV19; CDR3: CASSIAGRVSYNEQFF
length: 12; J: TRBJ2-3; V: TRBV29-1; CDR3: CSTRPGTEAQYF
length: 14; J: TRBJ1-1; V: TRBV19; CDR3: CASSSGTVNTEAFF
length: 14; J: TRBJ2-1; V: TRBV7-2; CDR3: CASSLVAGGPESFF
length: 14; J: TRBJ2-4; V: TRBV6-5; CDR3: CASSYGQGANIQYF
length: 17; J: TRBJ1-2; V: TRBV20-1; CDR3: CSARINLTGLSGSLYTF
length: 16; J: TRBJ2-1; V: TRBV29-1; CDR3: CSVELAGQSSYNEQFF
length: 15; J: TRBJ1-1; V: TRBV14; CDR3: CASSTLTGGNTEAFF
length: 14; J: TRBJ2-7; V: TRBV10-1; CDR3: CASSESSGMHEQYF
length: 16; J: TRBJ2-5; V: TRBV28; CDR3: CASSLMASGGLETQYF
length: 14; J: TRBJ2-1; V: TRBV5-1; CDR3: CASSLSKTDNEQFF
length: 13; J: TRBJ2-7; V: TRBV6-1; CDR3: CATYGTPVYEQYF
length: 14; J: TRBJ1-5; V: TRBV10-3; CDR3: CATCSGQTNQPQHF
length: 15; J: TRBJ2-7; V: TRBV4-1; CDR3: CASSQSQGHLYEQYF
length: 12; J: TRBJ2-1; V: TRBV12-3/TRBV12-4; CDR3: CASSLAYVEQFF
length: 17; J: TRBJ1-5; V: TRBV4-1; CDR3: CASSRGQGDFSNQPQHF
length: 15; J: TRBJ2-1; V: TRBV7-9; CDR3: CASSLEAGFYNEQFF
length: 15; J: TRBJ1-6; V: TRBV6-1; CDR3: CASSESRGYNSPLHF
length: 14; J: TRBJ2-4; V: TRBV30; CDR3: CAWREAGAKNIQYF
length: 14; J: TRBJ2-3; V: TRBV5-1; CDR3: CASSSGQGSDTQYF
length: 13; J: TRBJ2-3; V: TRBV30; CDR3: CAWSVGYPDTQYF
length: 16; J: TRBJ1-1; V: TRBV27; CDR3: CASSSRVGSGRTEAFF
length: 14; J: TRBJ2-3; V: TRBV12-3/TRBV12-4; CDR3: CASSSGQSTDTQYF
length: 16; J: TRBJ1-2; V: TRBV6-1; CDR3: CASIKGIDNEGVGYTF
length: 12; J: TRBJ1-1; V: TRBV20-1; CDR3: CSATGRQTEAFF
length: 11; J: TRBJ2-3; V: TRBV20-1; CDR3: CSAMVADTQYF
length: 15; J: TRBJ2-7; V: TRBV6-2/TRBV6-3; CDR3: CASSSSQGGSYEQYF